The rows below give T cell receptor beta chains drawn from one sample of a study of regulatory T cells in long-lasting Graves disease. In TCRdb, the multiplex PCR reads were re-called with MiXCR into one record per CDR3 protein. This repertoire shows 350,000 to 550,000 distinct CDR3 sequences, approximately 14% found once; its top ten account for approximately 15%. The same sample was also used in a study of T cells in Graves' hyperthyroidism and ophthalmopathy.

The sample in question was peripheral blood mononuclear cells (PBMCs), obtained at new diagnosis, from a patient treated with antithyroid drugs. The receptors come from a woman between 45 and 60 years old with Graves disease. Each CDR3 is given with its conserved first and last residue. A D gene is named only where the DNA matches it firmly. Only some rows state a clone size, as once, few, many or a class for expanded clones.

j_call,d_call,clone_size,v_call,cdr3_aa,cdr3_nt
TRBJ2-2,TRBD2,few,TRBV11-3,CASSSRLAGGGTGELFF,TGTGCCAGCAGCTCTAGACTAGCGGGAGGTGGAACCGGGGAGCTGTTTTTT
TRBJ2-3,TRBD2,few,TRBV6-1,CASNILAGVDTQYF,TGTGCCAGCAATATACTAGCGGGAGTGGATACGCAGTATTTT
TRBJ1-6,.,many,TRBV20-1,CSATRGGNSPLHF,TGCAGTGCCACCCGGGGCGGGAATTCACCCCTCCACTTT
TRBJ2-1,.,many,TRBV7-9,CASSLSGILGAEQFF,TGTGCCAGCAGCCTCTCCGGGATTCTTGGAGCTGAGCAGTTCTTC
TRBJ2-2,.,.,TRBV6-1,CASSRGADTEELFF,TGTGCCAGCAGCCGGGGGGCGGACACCGAGGAGCTGTTTTTT
TRBJ1-2,TRBD1,many,TRBV28,CASSFWDSSINYGYTF,TGTGCCAGCAGTTTCTGGGACAGCTCCATTAACTATGGCTACACCTTC
TRBJ2-1,TRBD2,few,TRBV5-1,CASSYGPGGTSVYNEQFF,TGCGCCAGCAGCTACGGTCCAGGGGGGACTAGCGTGTACAATGAGCAGTTCTTC
TRBJ2-7,.,many,TRBV2,CASRDSFYEQYF,TGTGCCAGCAGGGACAGCTTCTACGAGCAGTACTTC
TRBJ2-5,TRBD1,many,TRBV20-1,CSALPSGTVQETQYF,TGCAGTGCGCTACCGTCGGGGACAGTTCAAGAGACCCAGTACTTC
TRBJ2-3,TRBD2,many,TRBV10-1,CASSRLAGERDTQYF,TGCGCCAGCAGCCGACTAGCGGGAGAGCGAGATACGCAGTATTTT
TRBJ2-3,.,many,TRBV24-1,CATSDPLATGTDTQYF,TGTGCCACCAGTGACCCGCTTGCGACTGGCACAGATACGCAGTATTTT